A single sample gave rise to the 11 T cell receptor beta chains below, sequenced in a study of blood T cell repertoires in COVID-19. Sequenced by immunoSEQ multiplex PCR; TCRdb stores in-frame clones only, minus some. The table records about 240,000 clones, approximately 83% of them present only once. Sequencing was done on a sample of peripheral blood. The receptors derive from a woman younger than 45 who had recovered from COVID-19.

This chain connects TRBV25-1 to TRBJ2-5; 8 bases are a match to TRBD1. With 5 bases clipped from V and 4 bases from J, the junction kept 9 bases outside the gene matches. The V gene's germline CDR1 is MGHDK and CDR2 SYGVNS. The CDR3 spans 15 residues. The CDR3 sequence: CASSRGGQGRETQYF. As DNA, the CDR3 is TGTGCCAGCAGTAGAGGAGGACAGGGCAGAGAGACCCAGTACTTC. The full variable domain, with the rest looked up from reference TRBV25-1 and TRBJ2-5, is EADIYQTPRYLVIGTGKKITLECSQTMGHDKMYWYQQDPGMELHLIHYSYGVNSTEKGDLSSESTVSRIRTEHFPLTLESARPSHTSQYLCASSRGGQGRETQYFGPGTRLLVL.

In DNA, the CDR3 is TGTGCCAGCAGCTTGGGGACAGGTATGTTAGTGCAGTACTTC. Translation gives CASSLGTGMLVQYF. The genes are TRBV5-6 and TRBJ2-7, with 7 bases aligning to TRBD1. Germline V CDR1 and CDR2: SGHDT, YYEEEE. The V and J ends lost 0 bases and 9 bases, in that order; junction bases with no gene match: 9. This CDR3 region has 14 residues.

The CDR3 loop reads CASSLGGGTYTEAFF. The CDR3 DNA reads as TGCGCCAGCAGCTTGGGCGGCGGTACATACACTGAAGCTTTCTTT. The chain recombines TRBV5-1 with TRBJ1-1; no firm D call. The V gene lost 0 bases and the J gene lost 3 bases, with 12 bases spanning the gap. This CDR3 is 15 amino acids long. Germline V lookup: CDR1 SGHRS, CDR2 YFSETQ. The full variable domain, its missing parts supplied by reference TRBV5-1 and TRBJ1-1, is KAGVTQTPRYLIKTRGQQVTLSCSPISGHRSVSWYQQTPGQGLQFLFEYFSETQRNKGNFPGRFSGRQFSNSRSEMNVSTLELGDSALYLCASSLGGGTYTEAFFGQGTRLTVV.

The rearrangement links TRBV5-6 to TRBJ1-2, with D uncertain. Germline assignment: CDR1 SGHDT and CDR2 YYEEEE. Between the trimmed V and J ends, which lost 2 bases and 4 bases, there was a span of 12 bases. This CDR3 has 14 amino acids. The CDR3 sequence is CASSFNTGFYGYTF. CDR3 sequence (DNA): TGTGCCAGCAGCTTCAATACGGGATTCTATGGCTACACCTTC.

The J gene is TRBJ1-2, the V gene TRBV7-2; 7 nucleotides match TRBD1. Germline values: CDR1 SGHTA, CDR2 FQGNSA. This CDR3 comprises 17 residues. Trimming at V came to 3 bases and at J to 0 bases, leaving 10 bases not matched to a gene. In DNA, the CDR3 is TGTGCCAGCAGCTTCCGAAACAGGGGCCAAACTAACTATGGCTACACCTTC. Translating gives CASSFRNRGQTNYGYTF.

The chain carries TRBV30 and TRBJ1-6; no clear D gene. The CDR3 is 13 amino acids. The germline gives CDR1 GTSNPN, CDR2 SVGIG (reference sequence). The V end lost 1 base, the J end lost 8 bases, and 9 bases lay between the germline ends. The CDR3 nucleotides read TGTGCCTGGAGTGAACGGGGTGATTCACCCCTCCACTTT. Its translation: CAWSERGDSPLHF.

This chain links TRBV6-2 or TRBV6-3 with TRBJ2-1; 8 bases are shared with TRBD1. Trimming took 0 bases from V and 4 from J; bases not matched to a gene: 5. This CDR3 is 16 amino acids long. Germline V gives CDR1 MNHEY, CDR2 SVGEGT. The CDR3 loop is CASSYSGQVFYNEQFF. DNA of the CDR3: TGTGCCAGCAGTTACTCGGGACAGGTCTTTTACAATGAGCAGTTCTTC.

The V call is TRBV3-1 (or the pseudogene TRBV3-2), the J call TRBJ2-2, with D tentatively TRBD2 (6 bases). Germline CDR1 is LGHDT and CDR2 is YNNKEL (reference sequence). This CDR3 is 17 amino acids long. The V and J ends lost 4 bases and 1 base respectively, with 16 bases between them. CDR3 coding DNA: TGTGCCAGCAGCCCGCCGGGTAGCGGCCTGAACACCGGGGAGCTGTTTTTT. Residues: CASSPPGSGLNTGELFF.

V is TRBV5-6 and J is TRBJ1-1, with D perhaps TRBD1 (5 bases). Germline CDR1 is SGHDT and CDR2 is YYEEEE. The V gene lost 4 bases and the J gene lost 5 bases, with 15 bases spanning the gap. The length of the CDR3 is 14 residues. CDR3 loop: CASSIGTTETEAFF. The CDR3 bases are TGTGCCAGCAGCATTGGGACTACGGAAACTGAAGCTTTCTTT.

The V call is TRBV2, the J call TRBJ2-7; D call uncertain. Trimming cost V 7 bases and J 4 bases, with 8 bases left between them. CDR1 and CDR2 from the germline V gene are SNHLY and FYNNEI. CDR3 length: 11 amino acids. The CDR3 sequence is CASNEQYEQYF. The CDR3 bases are TGTGCCAGCAATGAGCAGTACGAGCAGTACTTC.

This chain joins TRBV5-1 and TRBJ2-5; D perhaps matches TRBD2 (5 bases). The germline V gene encodes CDR1 SGHRS and CDR2 YFSETQ. The CDR3 extends over 15 amino acids. The germline V and J ends were trimmed by 4 bases and 1 base, with 14 bases remaining between them. The CDR3 bases are TGCGCCAGCAGCCCGGGGAACGGCGTCCAAGAGACCCAGTACTTC. This codes for CASSPGNGVQETQYF.